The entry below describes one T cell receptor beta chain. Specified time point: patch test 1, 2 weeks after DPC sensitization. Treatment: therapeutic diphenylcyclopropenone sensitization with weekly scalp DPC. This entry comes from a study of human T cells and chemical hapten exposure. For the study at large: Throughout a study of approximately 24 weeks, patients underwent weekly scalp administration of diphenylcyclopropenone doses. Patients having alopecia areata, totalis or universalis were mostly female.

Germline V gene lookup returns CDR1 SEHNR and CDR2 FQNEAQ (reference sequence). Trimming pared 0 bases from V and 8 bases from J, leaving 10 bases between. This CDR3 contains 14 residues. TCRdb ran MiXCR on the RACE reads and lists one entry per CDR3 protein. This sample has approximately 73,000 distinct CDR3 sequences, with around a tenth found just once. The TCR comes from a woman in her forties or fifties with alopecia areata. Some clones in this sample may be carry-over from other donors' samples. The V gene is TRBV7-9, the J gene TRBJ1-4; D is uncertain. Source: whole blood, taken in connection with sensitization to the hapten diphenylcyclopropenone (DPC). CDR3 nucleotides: TGTGCCAGCAGCTTAGCTCGGGGTAGAGAAAAACTGTTTTTT. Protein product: CASSLARGREKLFF.